The rows below give T cell receptor beta chains drawn from one sample of a study of technical replicates of blood from a few donors. This table comes from immunoSEQ multiplex PCR, and its TCRdb copy is limited to in-frame clones, with some not included. The table lists 60,000 to 70,000 clones, around 86% of them singletons. Sequenced sample: PBMCs. The receptors were sampled from a human donor in good health. Some clones in this sample may be carry-over from other donors' samples. The CDR3 runs from the conserved cysteine through the conserved F or W. Each record gives: D gene, J gene, V gene, clone size, CDR3 DNA, CDR3 protein. A D gene is named only where the DNA matches it firmly. Only part of the rows carry a size: once, few, many, or a class if the clone is expanded.

d_gene: .; j_gene: TRBJ1-6; v_gene: TRBV7-8; abundance: .; CDR3nt: TGTGCCAGCAGCACCAGTCCCAGGATCTATAATTCACCCCTCCACTTT; CDR3aa: CASSTSPRIYNSPLHF
d_gene: .; j_gene: TRBJ1-1; v_gene: TRBV6-1; abundance: few; CDR3nt: TGTGCCAGCAGGGAGGCTACTGAAGCTTTCTTT; CDR3aa: CASREATEAFF
d_gene: .; j_gene: TRBJ2-3; v_gene: TRBV7-9; abundance: .; CDR3nt: TGTGCCAGCAGCTTAGCGCGAAGAGCAGATACGCAGTATTTT; CDR3aa: CASSLARRADTQYF
d_gene: .; j_gene: TRBJ1-4; v_gene: TRBV7-2; abundance: .; CDR3nt: TGTGCCAGCAGCTTAGGGCAGACAGGCACCAATGAAAAACTGTTTTTT; CDR3aa: CASSLGQTGTNEKLFF
d_gene: .; j_gene: TRBJ2-1; v_gene: TRBV6-5; abundance: .; CDR3nt: TGTGCCAGCAGTTACTCTGGGCAGGGTAACAATGAGCAGTTCTTC; CDR3aa: CASSYSGQGNNEQFF
d_gene: TRBD2; j_gene: TRBJ2-6; v_gene: TRBV5-6; abundance: .; CDR3nt: TGTGCCAGCAGCACCTGGGGAGCGGGGGTACCTGGGGCCAACGTCCTGACTTTC; CDR3aa: CASSTWGAGVPGANVLTF
d_gene: .; j_gene: TRBJ1-2; v_gene: TRBV4-3; abundance: .; CDR3nt: TGCGCCAGCAGCCAGGTGCAGGGCAGTGCTAACTATGGCTACACCTTC; CDR3aa: CASSQVQGSANYGYTF
d_gene: TRBD2; j_gene: TRBJ2-5; v_gene: TRBV9; abundance: .; CDR3nt: TGTGCCAGCAGCCCTGGACTAGCGGACCAAGAGACCCAGTACTTC; CDR3aa: CASSPGLADQETQYF
d_gene: .; j_gene: TRBJ2-3; v_gene: TRBV9; abundance: .; CDR3nt: TGTGCCAGCAGCGTAGCGTCAGGCCCTACAGATACGCAGTATTTT; CDR3aa: CASSVASGPTDTQYF
d_gene: TRBD2; j_gene: TRBJ2-1; v_gene: TRBV4-3; abundance: .; CDR3nt: TGCGCCAGCAGCCAAGAATCCACTAGCGGGAGGGCCAGATCCTACAATGAGCAGTTCTTC; CDR3aa: CASSQESTSGRARSYNEQFF
d_gene: .; j_gene: TRBJ1-5; v_gene: TRBV6-6; abundance: .; CDR3nt: TGTGCCAGCAGTTACACCACAGGGATGGGACAGCCCCAGCATTTT; CDR3aa: CASSYTTGMGQPQHF
d_gene: TRBD2; j_gene: TRBJ2-7; v_gene: TRBV19; abundance: .; CDR3nt: TGTGCCAGTAGACCATCAGGTAGCGGGGCCTCCTACGAGCAGTACTTC; CDR3aa: CASRPSGSGASYEQYF
d_gene: TRBD1; j_gene: TRBJ2-3; v_gene: TRBV7-3; abundance: .; CDR3nt: TGTGCCAGCAGCTTAAAGGGGGCTACAGATACGCAGTATTTT; CDR3aa: CASSLKGATDTQYF
d_gene: .; j_gene: TRBJ2-2; v_gene: TRBV5-1; abundance: .; CDR3nt: TGCGCCAGCAGCTTGATTACGAACACCGGGGAGCTGTTTTTT; CDR3aa: CASSLITNTGELFF
d_gene: .; j_gene: TRBJ2-7; v_gene: TRBV2; abundance: .; CDR3nt: TGTGCCAGCAGTGACGGGACTGGAGGCTACGAGCAGTACTTC; CDR3aa: CASSDGTGGYEQYF
d_gene: TRBD1; j_gene: TRBJ2-3; v_gene: TRBV29-1; abundance: .; CDR3nt: TGCAGCGTCAATCACAGGGGATTCGCAGATACGCAGTATTTT; CDR3aa: CSVNHRGFADTQYF
d_gene: .; j_gene: TRBJ2-2; v_gene: TRBV5-1; abundance: .; CDR3nt: TGCGCCAGCAGCCTGGGGGGACTTCCCGGGGAGCTGTTTTTT; CDR3aa: CASSLGGLPGELFF
d_gene: TRBD2; j_gene: TRBJ2-3; v_gene: TRBV5-1; abundance: .; CDR3nt: TGCGCCAGCAAGATGTCTAGCGGGGGATCTGGCAGCACAGATACGCAGTATTTT; CDR3aa: CASKMSSGGSGSTDTQYF
d_gene: TRBD1; j_gene: TRBJ2-3; v_gene: TRBV7-9; abundance: .; CDR3nt: TGTGCCAGCAGCGACCCGGGGGACAGGAGAACAGATACGCAGTATTTT; CDR3aa: CASSDPGDRRTDTQYF
d_gene: .; j_gene: TRBJ1-4; v_gene: TRBV7-9; abundance: once; CDR3nt: TGTGCCAGCAGCTTATCCGCAGGGTTGGCTGAAAAACTGTTTTTT; CDR3aa: CASSLSAGLAEKLFF
d_gene: TRBD2; j_gene: TRBJ2-3; v_gene: TRBV7-9; abundance: .; CDR3nt: TGTGCCAGCAGCCCGCTAGCGGGGTTAATTACAGATACGCAGTATTTT; CDR3aa: CASSPLAGLITDTQYF
d_gene: TRBD2; j_gene: TRBJ2-7; v_gene: TRBV10-3; abundance: .; CDR3nt: TGTGCCATCAGTGAGACTACGGGACTAGCGGGATGGGAGCAGTACTTC; CDR3aa: CAISETTGLAGWEQYF
d_gene: TRBD2; j_gene: TRBJ2-7; v_gene: TRBV9; abundance: .; CDR3nt: TGTGCCAGCAGCGTAGCCGGTAGCGGGAGCTACGAGCAGTACTTC; CDR3aa: CASSVAGSGSYEQYF